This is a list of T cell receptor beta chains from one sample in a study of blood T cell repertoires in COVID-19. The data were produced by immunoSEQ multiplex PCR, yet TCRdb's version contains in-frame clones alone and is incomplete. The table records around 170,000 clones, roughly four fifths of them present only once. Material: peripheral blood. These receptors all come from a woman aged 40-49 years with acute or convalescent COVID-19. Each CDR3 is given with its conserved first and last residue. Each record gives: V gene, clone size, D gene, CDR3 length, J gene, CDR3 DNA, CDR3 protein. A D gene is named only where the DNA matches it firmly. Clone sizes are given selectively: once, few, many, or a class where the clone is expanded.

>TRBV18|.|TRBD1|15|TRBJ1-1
TGTGCCAGCTCAGAACAGGGGGCGATTGGCACTGAAGCTTTCTTT
CASSEQGAIGTEAFF
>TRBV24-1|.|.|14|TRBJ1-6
TGTGCCACCAGACAGGGAACCTATAATTCACCCCTCCACTTT
CATRQGTYNSPLHF
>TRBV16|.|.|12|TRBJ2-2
TGTGCCAGCAGCCCCATTACCGGGGAGCTGTTTTTT
CASSPITGELFF
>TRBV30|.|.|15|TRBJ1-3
TGTGCCTGGAGTTCTGGGGCCTCCCGAAGAAACACCATATATTTT
CAWSSGASRRNTIYF
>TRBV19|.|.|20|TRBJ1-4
TGTGCCAGTAGTATAGGGTATGGTCGAACAGGGAGTATAGTAGATGAAAAACTGTTTTTT
CASSIGYGRTGSIVDEKLFF
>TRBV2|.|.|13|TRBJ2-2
TGTGCCAGCAGTGGGAGTGGCACCGGGGAGCTGTTTTTT
CASSGSGTGELFF
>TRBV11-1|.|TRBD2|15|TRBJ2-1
TGTGCCAGCAGCTTAAGGGCGGGAGGGCCCTATGAGCAGTTCTTC
CASSLRAGGPYEQFF
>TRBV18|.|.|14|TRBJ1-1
TGTGCCAGCTCGCCTAACCCAGGGGACACTGAAGCTTTCTTT
CASSPNPGDTEAFF
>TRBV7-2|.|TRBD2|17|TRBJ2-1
TGTGCCAGCAGCCGCCCTGTCGGCGGGGGGGATTACAATGAGCAGTTCTTC
CASSRPVGGGDYNEQFF
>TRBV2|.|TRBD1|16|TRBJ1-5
TGTGCCAGCAGTCTCAATGACAGGGGCCCCAATCAGCCCCAGCATTTT
CASSLNDRGPNQPQHF
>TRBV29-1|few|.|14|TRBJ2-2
TGCAGCGTTCCTAGGTCCACGAACACCGGGGAGCTGTTTTTT
CSVPRSTNTGELFF
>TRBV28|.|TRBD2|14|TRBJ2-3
TGTGCCAGCAGGACTAGCGGGTCCCCAGATACGCAGTATTTT
CASRTSGSPDTQYF
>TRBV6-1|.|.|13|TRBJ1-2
TGTGCCAGCAGTGAGACAACGAACTATGGCTACACCTTC
CASSETTNYGYTF
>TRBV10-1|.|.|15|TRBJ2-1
TGCGCCAGCAGTGAGTCGAGCGCGCTTAGGAATGAGCAGTTCTTC
CASSESSALRNEQFF
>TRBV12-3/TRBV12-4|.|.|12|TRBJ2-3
TGTGCCAGCACCCTCAGATTTGATACGCAGTATTTT
CASTLRFDTQYF
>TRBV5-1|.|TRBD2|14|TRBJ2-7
TGCGCCAGTAAACAGACTAGCGGCCACTACGAGCAGTACTTC
CASKQTSGHYEQYF
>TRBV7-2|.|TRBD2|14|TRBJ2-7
TGTGCCAGCAGCTTGGCGGGGGGCCGTGACGAGCAGTACTTC
CASSLAGGRDEQYF
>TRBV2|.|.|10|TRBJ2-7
TGTGCCAGCAGCGTAGTCGAGCAGTACTTC
CASSVVEQYF
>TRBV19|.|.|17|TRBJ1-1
TGTGCCAGCCAAAAAATAAAGAGTCGGGTCCTTTTTTCTGAAGCTTTCTTT
CASQKIKSRVLFSEAFF
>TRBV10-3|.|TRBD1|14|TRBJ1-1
TGTGCCGTAAGCGGACAGGGGGCAAACACTGAAGCTTTCTTT
CAVSGQGANTEAFF
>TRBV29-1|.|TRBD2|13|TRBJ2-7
TGCAGCGTTGAGCGGGAGGGCTCCTACGAGCAGTACTTC
CSVEREGSYEQYF
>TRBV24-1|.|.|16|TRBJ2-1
TGTGCCACCAGTGATTCGACTCGAGAGAGGTACAATGAGCAGTTCTTC
CATSDSTRERYNEQFF
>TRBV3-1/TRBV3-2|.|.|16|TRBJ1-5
TGTGCCAGCGGAGACGGGTCTGTGGTCCCTAATCAGCCCCAGCATTTT
CASGDGSVVPNQPQHF
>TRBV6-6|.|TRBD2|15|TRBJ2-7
TGTGCCAGCAGTTCCCATCTAGCGGGCGGGAACGAGCAGTACTTC
CASSSHLAGGNEQYF